This T cell receptor beta chain derives from a study of PD-1 blockade in classical Hodgkin lymphoma. TCRdb's copy holds only in-frame clones and misses some; the assay was immunoSEQ multiplex PCR. The sample lists around 150,000 clones, just under 80% occurring once. Study-level results: Researchers reported that CD4+ TCR diversity, though not CD8+, rose significantly by C4D1.

To note about this clone: As yet, its antigen is unknown.

The V gene's germline CDR1 is SGHNT and CDR2 YYREEE (reference sequence). V was trimmed by 1 base and J by 5 bases, leaving 6 bases between them. The CDR3 consists of 13 residues. In every patient, relapse followed autologous stem cell transplantation, while exposure to brentuximab vedotin differed. The chain uses TRBV5-4 and TRBJ1-4, with D possibly being TRBD1 (6 bases). This sample comprised peripheral blood mononuclear cells (PBMCs), obtained before the second cycle of nivolumab. This TCR was recovered from a human donor with classical Hodgkin lymphoma. The CDR3 is CASSLTGNEKLFF. DNA for the CDR3: TGTGCCAGCAGCTTGACAGGGAATGAAAAACTGTTTTTT.